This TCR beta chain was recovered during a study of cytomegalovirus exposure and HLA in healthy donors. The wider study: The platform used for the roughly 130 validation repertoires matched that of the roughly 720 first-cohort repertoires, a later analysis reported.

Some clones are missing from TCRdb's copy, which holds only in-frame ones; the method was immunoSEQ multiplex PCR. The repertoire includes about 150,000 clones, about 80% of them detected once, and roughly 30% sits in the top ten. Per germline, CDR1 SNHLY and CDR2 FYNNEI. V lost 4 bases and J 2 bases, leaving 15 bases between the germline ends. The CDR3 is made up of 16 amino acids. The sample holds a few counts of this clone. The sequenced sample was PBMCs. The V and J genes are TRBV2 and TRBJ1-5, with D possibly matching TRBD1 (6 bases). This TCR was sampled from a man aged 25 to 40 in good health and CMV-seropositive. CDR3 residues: CASSGGRGGGNQPQHF. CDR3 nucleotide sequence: TGTGCCAGCAGTGGGGGAAGGGGGGGAGGCAATCAGCCCCAGCATTTT.